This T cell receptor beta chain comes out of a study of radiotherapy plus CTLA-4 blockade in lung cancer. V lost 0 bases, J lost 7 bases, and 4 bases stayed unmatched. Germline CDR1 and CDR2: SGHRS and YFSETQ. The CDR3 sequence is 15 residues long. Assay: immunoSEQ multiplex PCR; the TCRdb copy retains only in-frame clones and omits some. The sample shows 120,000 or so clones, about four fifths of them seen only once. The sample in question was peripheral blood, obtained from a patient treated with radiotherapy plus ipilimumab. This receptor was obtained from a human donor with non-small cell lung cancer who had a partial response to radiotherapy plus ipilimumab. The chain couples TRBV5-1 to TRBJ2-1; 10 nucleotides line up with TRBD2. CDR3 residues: CASSLVAGGLNEQFF. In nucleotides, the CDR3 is TGCGCCAGCAGCTTGGTAGCGGGAGGTTTGAATGAGCAGTTCTTC.